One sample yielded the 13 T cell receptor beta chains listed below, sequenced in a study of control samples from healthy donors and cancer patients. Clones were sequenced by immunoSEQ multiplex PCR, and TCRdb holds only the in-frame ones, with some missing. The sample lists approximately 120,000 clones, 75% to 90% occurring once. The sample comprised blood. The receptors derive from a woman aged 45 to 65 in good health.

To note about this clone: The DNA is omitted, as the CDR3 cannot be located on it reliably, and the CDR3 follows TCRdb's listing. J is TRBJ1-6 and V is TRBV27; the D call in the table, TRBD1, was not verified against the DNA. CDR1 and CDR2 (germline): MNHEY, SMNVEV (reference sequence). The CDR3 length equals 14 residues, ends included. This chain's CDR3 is CASSSSQAWSPLHF.

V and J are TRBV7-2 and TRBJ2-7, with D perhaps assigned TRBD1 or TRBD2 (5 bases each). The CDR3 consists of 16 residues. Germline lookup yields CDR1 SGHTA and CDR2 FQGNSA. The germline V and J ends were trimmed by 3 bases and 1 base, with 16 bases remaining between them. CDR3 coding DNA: TGTGCCAGCAGCTTGTCATCCCAGGGAGCTTCCTACGAGCAGTACGTC. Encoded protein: CASSLSSQGASYEQYV.

The CDR3 protein is CASSLVAGGYGYTF. The CDR3 DNA reads as TGTGCCAGCAGCTTAGTAGCCGGCGGCTATGGCTACACCTTC. This sequence joins TRBV7-9 and TRBJ1-2; D is unresolved. Germline CDR1 SEHNR, CDR2 FQNEAQ (reference sequence). V lost 1 base, J lost 4 bases, and 10 bases lay in between. CDR3 length: 14 residues.

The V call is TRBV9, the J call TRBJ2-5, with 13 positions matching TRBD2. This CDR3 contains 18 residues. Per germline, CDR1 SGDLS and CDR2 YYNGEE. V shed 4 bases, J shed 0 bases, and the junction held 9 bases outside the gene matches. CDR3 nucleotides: TGTGCCAGCAGCCCCCCCTTTGGGACTAGCGGGGACCAAGAGACCCAGTACTTC. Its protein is CASSPPFGTSGDQETQYF.

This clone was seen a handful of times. This CDR3 is CASSPKDRLANTGELFF. The CDR3 DNA reads TGTGCCAGCAGCCCCAAGGACAGACTTGCGAACACCGGGGAGCTGTTTTTT. The V gene is TRBV7-9, the J gene TRBJ2-2; perhaps TRBD1 as D (6 bases). Germline lookup yields CDR1 SEHNR and CDR2 FQNEAQ (reference sequence). The V end was cut by 5 bases, the J end by 0 bases, with 16 bases between. The CDR3 runs 17 residues.

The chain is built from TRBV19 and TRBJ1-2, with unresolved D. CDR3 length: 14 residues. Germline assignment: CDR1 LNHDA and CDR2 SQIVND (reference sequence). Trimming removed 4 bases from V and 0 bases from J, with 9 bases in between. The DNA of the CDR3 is TGTGCCAGTAGTAGTGCAGTTGCTAACTATGGCTACACCTTC. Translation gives CASSSAVANYGYTF. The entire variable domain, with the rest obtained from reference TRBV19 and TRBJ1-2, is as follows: DGGITQSPKYLFRKEGQNVTLSCEQNLNHDAMYWYRQDPGQGLRLIYYSQIVNDFQKGDIAEGYSVSREKKESFPLTVTSAQKNPTAFYLCASSSAVANYGYTFGSGTRLTVV.

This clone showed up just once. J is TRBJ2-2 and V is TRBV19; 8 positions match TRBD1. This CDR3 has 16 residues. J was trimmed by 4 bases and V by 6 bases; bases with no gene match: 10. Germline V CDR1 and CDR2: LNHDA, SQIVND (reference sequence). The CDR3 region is CASRDRASEGTGELFF. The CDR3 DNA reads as TGTGCCAGTAGGGACAGGGCAAGCGAGGGCACCGGGGAGCTGTTTTTT.

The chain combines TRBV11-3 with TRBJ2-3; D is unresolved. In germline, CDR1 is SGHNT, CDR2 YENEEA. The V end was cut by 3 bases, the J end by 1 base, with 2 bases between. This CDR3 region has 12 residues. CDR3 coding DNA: TGTGCCAGCAGCTTCGGCACAGATACGCAGTATTTT. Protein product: CASSFGTDTQYF.

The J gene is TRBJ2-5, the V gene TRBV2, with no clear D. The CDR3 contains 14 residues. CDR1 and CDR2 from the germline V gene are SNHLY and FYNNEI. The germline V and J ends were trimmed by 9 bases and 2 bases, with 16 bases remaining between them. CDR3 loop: CARMRGLAQETQYF. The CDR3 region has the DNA TGTGCCAGGATGCGTGGTCTCGCACAAGAGACCCAGTACTTC.

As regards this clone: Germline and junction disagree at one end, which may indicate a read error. The CDR3 DNA reads as TGTGCCAACAGCCCGACCCAAATCAGGGGTACCGGGGAGCTGTTTTTT. It translates to CANSPTQIRGTGELFF. The chain combines TRBV3-1 (or the pseudogene TRBV3-2) with TRBJ2-2, with D maybe TRBD1 (6 bases). CDR1 is LGHDT, CDR2 YNNKEL, per germline (reference sequence). CDR3 length equals 16 residues.

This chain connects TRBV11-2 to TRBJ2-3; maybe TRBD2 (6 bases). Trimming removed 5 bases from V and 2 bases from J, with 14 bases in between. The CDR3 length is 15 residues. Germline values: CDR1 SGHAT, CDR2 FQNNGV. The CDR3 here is CASSQSGLNTDTQYF. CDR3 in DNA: TGTGCCAGCAGCCAATCGGGACTCAACACAGATACGCAGTATTTT.

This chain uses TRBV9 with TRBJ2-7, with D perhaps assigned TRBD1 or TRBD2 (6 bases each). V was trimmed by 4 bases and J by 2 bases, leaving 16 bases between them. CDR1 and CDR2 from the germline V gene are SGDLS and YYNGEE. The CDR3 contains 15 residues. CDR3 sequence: CASSPPWRGTYEQYF. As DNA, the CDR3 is TGTGCCAGCAGCCCGCCGTGGAGGGGGACCTACGAGCAGTACTTC.

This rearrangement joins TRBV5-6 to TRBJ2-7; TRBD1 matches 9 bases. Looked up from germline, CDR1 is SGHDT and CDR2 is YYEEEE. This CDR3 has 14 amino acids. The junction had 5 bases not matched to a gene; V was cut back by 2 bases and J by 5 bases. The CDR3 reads CASSFGDRAHEQYF. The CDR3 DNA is TGTGCCAGCAGCTTTGGGGACAGGGCCCACGAGCAGTACTTC.